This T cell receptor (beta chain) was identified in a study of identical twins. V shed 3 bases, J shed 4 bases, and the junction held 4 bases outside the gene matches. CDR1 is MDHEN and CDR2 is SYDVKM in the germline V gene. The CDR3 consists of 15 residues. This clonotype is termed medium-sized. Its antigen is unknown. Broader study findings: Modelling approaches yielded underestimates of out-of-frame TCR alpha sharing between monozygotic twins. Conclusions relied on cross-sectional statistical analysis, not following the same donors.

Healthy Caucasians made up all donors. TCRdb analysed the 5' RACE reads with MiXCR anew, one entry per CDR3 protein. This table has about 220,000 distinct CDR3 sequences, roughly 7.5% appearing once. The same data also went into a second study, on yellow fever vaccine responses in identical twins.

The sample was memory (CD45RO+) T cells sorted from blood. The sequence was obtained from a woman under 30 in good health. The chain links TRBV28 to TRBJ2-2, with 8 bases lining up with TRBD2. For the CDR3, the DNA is TGTGCCAGCAGTTTTCGGGGGGGGCCCACCGGGGAGCTGTTTTTT. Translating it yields CASSFRGGPTGELFF.